The clone carrying this T cell receptor beta chain occurred a few times. Antigen: not known. TCRdb reprocessed the 5' RACE reads via MiXCR and lists one record per CDR3 protein. This sample yields hundreds of thousands of distinct CDR3 sequences, of which about 18% are seen a single time; over 10% belongs to the top ten. The source of the sample is a study of identical twins. Study-level points and caveats: Beta out-of-frame twin sharing showed a weaker excess. In zero-insertion analyses, partial confounding could arise from invariant MAIT and iNKT cells.

CDR3 length equals 13 residues. V was shortened by 5 bases and J by 5 bases, with 12 bases between the two germline ends. These same data were also listed under a study on T cells expressing NK-cell markers. That report notes: Eight donors were sequenced, seven testing HCMV-seropositive and one testing seronegative.

The chain couples TRBV12-3 or TRBV12-4 to TRBJ2-5; D perhaps matches TRBD2 (5 bases). The clonotype comes from a woman between 18 and 29 years old in good health. Sequencing was done on a sample of PBMCs. The CDR3 DNA is TGTGCCAGCAGTGCCGGAGGAGAGGAGACCCAGTACTTC. Amino acids: CASSAGGEETQYF.